This paragraph covers one T cell receptor beta chain sequence. Its antigen is still unknown. CDR3 length: 15 residues. Germline CDR1 and CDR2: LGHNT and FRNRAP. These data belong to a study of T cells expressing NK-cell markers. For the study at large: Seven of the eight sequenced donors were classified as HCMV-seropositive, and one was classified as seronegative. Notes on the study in general: Among four donors, these clonotypes also ranked first in the CD3+CD56-NKG2C+ fraction.

TCRdb reprocessed the 5' RACE reads and reports one entry per CDR3 protein, with no DNA. This sample contains 350,000 to 400,000 distinct CDR3 sequences. This chain links TRBV12-5 with TRBJ2-1. Source material: blood T cells: a sorted CD56 or NKG2C T cell subset, CD4+ or CD8+ T cells, or bulk PBMC T cells (not recorded which). The receptor's source is a woman aged 45-65 years in good health. The CDR3 loop reads CASQFSRVSYNEQFF.